Presented here are 27 T cell receptor beta chains from one specimen sequenced in a study of regulatory T cells in long-lasting Graves disease. Assembly of TCR beta libraries relied on iRepertoire HTBI primers together with Arm-PCR of CDR3 regions. One entry per CDR3 protein results from TCRdb running MiXCR on the multiplex PCR reads. The table lists almost 450,000 distinct CDR3 sequences, about 16% of them singletons. Time point here: newly diagnosed GD, antithyroid drugs for less than 3 months. After RNA was extracted from PBMCs, the TCR library was made from it. These data were likewise used in another study, on T cells in Graves' hyperthyroidism and ophthalmopathy.

Sample: peripheral blood mononuclear cells (PBMCs), taken at new diagnosis, from a patient treated with antithyroid drugs. These TCRs come from a young woman with Graves disease.

This rearrangement joins TRBV27 to TRBJ1-5, with D perhaps matching TRBD1 (5 bases). Germline V lookup: CDR1 MNHEY, CDR2 SMNVEV (reference sequence). The CDR3 extends over 12 amino acids. V lost 11 bases and J lost 2, with 10 bases in between. CDR3 sequence reads: CASWGGNQPQHF. The CDR3 DNA reads as TGTGCCTCATGGGGGGGCAATCAGCCCCAGCATTTT.

In this sample, this clonotype turned up many times. The chain employs TRBV6-1 and TRBJ2-5, with 11 bases lining up with TRBD2. The ends lost 6 bases at V and 4 bases at J; junction bases unmatched: 4. Germline lookup yields CDR1 MNHNS and CDR2 SASEGT. This CDR3 region has 14 residues. In nucleotides, the CDR3 is TGTGCCAGCAGACTAGCGGGAGTTGGAGAGACCCAGTACTTC. It is translated as CASRLAGVGETQYF.

This clonotype has ten or more counts. This sequence joins TRBV27 and TRBJ1-6; TRBD1 is a possible D gene (6 bases). Germline V gene lookup returns CDR1 MNHEY and CDR2 SMNVEV (reference sequence). V lost 5 bases, J lost 10 bases, and 18 bases lay in between. CDR3 length: 15 amino acids. The CDR3 region is CASSSPGGSRSPLHF. Here the CDR3 DNA reads TGTGCCAGCAGTAGCCCGGGGGGCTCTAGGTCACCCCTCCACTTT.

This chain joins TRBV6-1 and TRBJ2-6; D call uncertain. This CDR3 region has 18 residues. The ends were cut back, 5 bases at V and 0 bases at J, with 17 bases in the middle. Germline CDR1 reads MNHNS; CDR2 reads SASEGT. CDR3 DNA sequence: TGTGCCAGCAGTCCCCGAAGGATAACCTACTCTGGGGCCAACGTCCTGACTTTC. Translation: CASSPRRITYSGANVLTF.

This clonotype was seen repeatedly, ten times or more. The chain joins TRBV18 to TRBJ1-1; D might be TRBD1 (6 bases). CDR3 length equals 13 residues. Trimming pared 4 bases from V and 5 bases from J, leaving 11 bases between. Germline V gives CDR1 KGHSH, CDR2 LQKENI. The CDR3 DNA sequence: TGTGCCAGCTCACGCACAGGGAGAACTGAAGCTTTCTTT. Protein product: CASSRTGRTEAFF.

This clonotype appeared a single time. V usage is TRBV6-5 and J usage is TRBJ2-2; 7 nucleotides line up with TRBD1. In germline, CDR1 is MNHEY, CDR2 SVGAGI. After removal of 2 bases from V and 6 bases from J, the junction contained 6 bases not matched to a gene. The CDR3 sequence is 15 residues long. The CDR3 DNA is TGTGCCAGCAGTTACGTACAGGGGTATCCCGGGGAGCTGTTTTTT. Its protein is CASSYVQGYPGELFF.

This chain joins TRBV12-3 or TRBV12-4 and TRBJ2-6; a possible D gene is TRBD1 (6 bases). Trimming pared 7 bases from V and 0 bases from J, leaving 10 bases between. The CDR3 covers 15 residues. The CDR3 DNA follows: TGTGCCAGCAAGGTAGGGGGCTCTGGGGCCAACGTCCTGACTTTC. Protein: CASKVGGSGANVLTF.

This clonotype was seen a few times. The V call is TRBV19, the J call TRBJ2-1, with 13 bases fitting TRBD2. The CDR3 runs to 18 residues. The V gene's germline CDR1 is LNHDA and CDR2 SQIVND (reference sequence). V was clipped by 6 bases and J by 7 bases; unmatched bases: 15. CDR3 bases: TGTGCCAGTAGCCCTTCGTCAGGACTAGCGGGAGCCGTAAATGAGCAGTTCTTC. This translates into CASSPSSGLAGAVNEQFF. The variable domain in full, completed from reference TRBV19 and TRBJ2-1, reads DGGITQSPKYLFRKEGQNVTLSCEQNLNHDAMYWYRQDPGQGLRLIYYSQIVNDFQKGDIAEGYSVSREKKESFPLTVTSAQKNPTAFYLCASSPSSGLAGAVNEQFFGPGTRLTVL.

About this clonotype: One base away lies a much larger clone, so this may be a sequencing read error. The gene calls are TRBV5-6 and TRBJ2-7, with D perhaps TRBD2 (6 bases). Germline V gives CDR1 SGHDT, CDR2 YYEEEE. Between the trimmed V and J ends, which lost 3 bases and 2 bases, there was a span of 12 bases. This CDR3 has 14 residues. The CDR3 loop reads CASSWAAGTYEQYF. The CDR3 nucleotides read TGTGCCAGCAGCTGGGCCGCGGGGACCTACGAGCAGTACTTC. Using reference TRBV5-6 and TRBJ2-7 for the parts outside the CDR3, the full variable domain is DAGVTQSPTHLIKTRGQQVTLRCSPKSGHDTVSWYQQALGQGPQFIFQYYEEEERQRGNFPDRFSGHQFPNYSSELNVNALLLGDSALYLCASSWAAGTYEQYFGPGTRLTVT.

This clonotype has at least ten counts. The chain carries TRBV7-2 and TRBJ2-7, with 8 bases fitting TRBD1. The CDR3 spans 15 residues. The ends lost 5 bases at V and 1 base at J; junction bases unmatched: 7. The germline CDR1 and CDR2 sequences are SGHTA and FQGNSA. The chain's CDR3 is CASSPPGQASYEQYF. The CDR3 coding sequence is TGTGCCAGCAGCCCACCGGGACAGGCATCCTACGAGCAGTACTTC. The full variable domain, completed using reference TRBV7-2 and TRBJ2-7, is GAGVSQSPSNKVTEKGKDVELRCDPISGHTALYWYRQSLGQGLEFLIYFQGNSAPDKSGLPSDRFSAERTGGSVSTLTIQRTQQEDSAVYLCASSPPGQASYEQYFGPGTRLTVT.

This clonotype has at least ten counts. The V gene is TRBV3-1, the J gene TRBJ2-1; TRBD2 agrees at 12 bases. The J call may be in error: the DNA end matches TRBJ2-5 better. The germline V gene has CDR1 LGHDT and CDR2 YNNKEL (reference sequence). The CDR3 covers 18 residues. The CDR3 DNA reads TGTGCCAGCAGCCCCGGACTAGCGGGAAGGGGGTTACAAGAGACCCAGTACTTC. Protein sequence: CASSPGLAGRGLQETQYF.

This clonotype was detected many times. V usage is TRBV20-1 and J usage is TRBJ2-7, with TRBD2 matching over 13 bases. This CDR3 is built from 16 residues. V trimming: 2 bases; J trimming: 3 bases; junction bases outside the gene matches: 7. CDR1 DFQATT and CDR2 SNEGSKA come from the germline V gene (reference sequence). CDR3 coding DNA: TGCAGTGCTAGAACCGGGACTAGCGGGAAGAACTACGAGCAGTACTTC. Residues: CSARTGTSGKNYEQYF.

This sequence joins TRBV24-1 and TRBJ1-2; possibly TRBD1 for D (5 bases). Trimming left V 5 bases short and J 4 bases short, with 7 bases between. Germline assignment: CDR1 KGHDR and CDR2 SFDVKD. This CDR3 comprises 12 residues. This CDR3 is CATSAGGYGYTF. The CDR3 region has the DNA TGTGCCACCAGTGCGGGGGGCTATGGCTACACCTTC.

The gene calls are TRBV7-2 and TRBJ2-2; D remains unclear. V lost 1 base and J lost 6, with 27 bases in between. CDR3 size: 20 residues. The germline V gene has CDR1 SGHTA and CDR2 FQGNSA. This chain's CDR3 is CASSLDGGRYQGPAAGELFF. The CDR3 DNA is TGTGCCAGCAGCTTAGACGGTGGCCGTTATCAAGGACCCGCGGCCGGGGAGCTGTTTTTT.

This clonotype occurred a few times. The chain combines TRBV6-5 with TRBJ1-2; D remains ambiguous. Trimming took 8 bases from V and 3 from J, leaving 4 bases between them. The CDR3 is 10 amino acids. Germline lookup yields CDR1 MNHEY and CDR2 SVGAGI. The CDR3 protein is CASLYYGYTF. CDR3 bases: TGTGCCAGCCTTTACTATGGCTACACCTTC.

This clonotype was detected ten times or more. The V and J genes are TRBV3-1 and TRBJ2-2; D is perhaps TRBD1 (6 bases). Germline V CDR1 and CDR2: LGHDT, YNNKEL (reference sequence). The CDR3 has 13 residues. V lost 1 base and J 7 bases, leaving 7 bases between the germline ends. DNA of the CDR3: TGTGCCAGCAGCCAAGGGGGGCTCGGGGAGCTGTTTTTT. This sequence encodes CASSQGGLGELFF.

This clonotype was picked up a small number of times. This chain joins TRBV7-9 and TRBJ2-1; 7 bases agree with TRBD2. With V trimmed by 5 bases and J by 7 bases, 8 bases remained unmatched. This CDR3 spans 14 amino acids. Germline V CDR1 and CDR2: SEHNR, FQNEAQ (reference sequence). CDR3 DNA: TGTGCCAGCAGCCAAGTTGTGGGAGGGAATGAGCAGTTCTTC. This gives the protein CASSQVVGGNEQFF.

This clonotype showed up just a few times. With a much larger clone just one base away, this may be a read error. The J gene is TRBJ2-1, the V gene TRBV11-3; TRBD2 matches 8 bases. CDR1 is SGHNT and CDR2 is YENEEA in the germline V gene. Germline trimming cut 3 bases from V and 13 bases from J; bases unmatched to any gene: 17. The CDR3 sequence is 16 residues long. The CDR3 coding sequence is TGTGCCAGCAGCTTCCACCGGGGTAGCGGGAAGGGTGATCAGTTCTTC. Translation gives CASSFHRGSGKGDQFF.

This clonotype was detected many times. V gene TRBV6-1 combines with J gene TRBJ2-1; TRBD2 aligns across 10 bases. The CDR3 is 14 residues long. The V gene's germline CDR1 is MNHNS and CDR2 SASEGT. V shed 6 bases, J shed 5 bases, and the junction held 4 bases outside the gene matches. CDR3 sequence: CASRTGTSDNEQFF. The DNA for the CDR3 is TGTGCCAGCAGGACCGGGACTAGCGACAATGAGCAGTTCTTC.

The chain recombines TRBV19 with TRBJ1-5; D is unclear. The CDR3 has 17 residues. Trimming pared 3 bases from V and 0 bases from J, leaving 15 bases between. Germline V gives CDR1 LNHDA, CDR2 SQIVND (reference sequence). The CDR3 is CASSILEGGYSNQPQHF. The CDR3 DNA reads as TGTGCCAGTAGTATTTTAGAAGGAGGATATAGCAATCAGCCCCAGCATTTT.

This clonotype was recorded once. The chain uses TRBV4-3 and TRBJ1-1; no clear D. The CDR3 contains 20 residues. Looked up from germline, CDR1 is LGHNA and CDR2 is YSLEER. Trimming pared 1 base from V and 0 bases from J, leaving 24 bases between. Here the CDR3 DNA reads TGCGCCAGCAGCCAAGCCAGATTGCCAACCGGACGTAACGTGAACACTGAAGCTTTCTTT. The encoded protein is CASSQARLPTGRNVNTEAFF.

This clonotype was picked up a small number of times. The chain joins TRBV28 to TRBJ1-2; TRBD1 agrees at 7 bases. V was clipped by 5 bases and J by 4 bases; unmatched bases: 7. CDR3 length: 14 amino acids. Germline CDR1 reads MDHEN; CDR2 reads SYDVKM. This CDR3 is CASSPPGTAYGYTF. Here the CDR3 DNA reads TGTGCCAGCAGTCCACCCGGGACAGCCTATGGCTACACCTTC.

This clonotype was seen ten or more times. This chain joins TRBV5-5 and TRBJ2-7; 10 bases agree with TRBD1. The CDR3 is 13 amino acids. Germline V gene sequence: CDR1 SGHKS, CDR2 YYEKEE (reference sequence). Trimming at V came to 3 bases and at J to 7 bases, leaving 4 bases not matched to a gene. The CDR3 DNA follows: TGTGCCAGCAGCTCCGACAGGGGGCGGGAGCAGTACTTC. Amino acids: CASSSDRGREQYF. The entire variable domain, with the rest obtained from reference TRBV5-5 and TRBJ2-7, is as follows: DAGVTQSPTHLIKTRGQQVTLRCSPISGHKSVSWYQQVLGQGPQFIFQYYEKEERGRGNFPDRFSARQFPNYSSELNVNALLLGDSALYLCASSSDRGREQYFGPGTRLTVT.

This clonotype was counted a few times. The V call is TRBV5-5, the J call TRBJ2-5, with 9 bases fitting TRBD2. There are 14 residues in the CDR3. CDR1 SGHKS and CDR2 YYEKEE come from the germline V gene (reference sequence). The V gene end was trimmed by 0 bases and the J gene end by 5 bases; junction bases not matched to a gene: 2. The CDR3 region is CASSLGSGGETQYF. The CDR3 DNA reads TGTGCCAGCAGCTTGGGAAGCGGGGGGGAGACCCAGTACTTC.

This clonotype was detected ten times or more. This sequence joins TRBV20-1 and TRBJ2-1, with 11 bases aligning to TRBD2. Trimming took 0 bases from V and 7 from J; bases not matched to a gene: 8. The CDR3 is 16 residues long. Germline V gene data show CDR1 as DFQATT and CDR2 as SNEGSKA (reference sequence). CDR3 residues: CSARDPTSGSRNEQFF. CDR3 sequence (DNA): TGCAGTGCTAGAGATCCAACTAGCGGGAGTCGGAATGAGCAGTTCTTC.

This clonotype was seen ten or more times. The chain uses TRBV2 and TRBJ2-7; 12 nucleotides align to TRBD1. Germline loops: CDR1 SNHLY, CDR2 FYNNEI. Trimming took 4 bases from V and 7 from J; bases not matched to a gene: 8. CDR3 length: 15 amino acids. The chain's CDR3 is CASSVDGTGGDEQYF. CDR3 nucleotides: TGTGCCAGCAGTGTCGACGGGACAGGGGGCGATGAGCAGTACTTC.

V is TRBV29-1 and J is TRBJ2-7; D call uncertain. Trimming removed 3 bases from V and 0 bases from J, with 12 bases in between. Germline V gene data show CDR1 as SQVTM and CDR2 as ANQGSEA. The CDR3 has 14 residues. The CDR3 region is CSVEASESSYEQYF. The CDR3 nucleotides read TGCAGCGTTGAGGCGTCGGAAAGCTCCTACGAGCAGTACTTC.